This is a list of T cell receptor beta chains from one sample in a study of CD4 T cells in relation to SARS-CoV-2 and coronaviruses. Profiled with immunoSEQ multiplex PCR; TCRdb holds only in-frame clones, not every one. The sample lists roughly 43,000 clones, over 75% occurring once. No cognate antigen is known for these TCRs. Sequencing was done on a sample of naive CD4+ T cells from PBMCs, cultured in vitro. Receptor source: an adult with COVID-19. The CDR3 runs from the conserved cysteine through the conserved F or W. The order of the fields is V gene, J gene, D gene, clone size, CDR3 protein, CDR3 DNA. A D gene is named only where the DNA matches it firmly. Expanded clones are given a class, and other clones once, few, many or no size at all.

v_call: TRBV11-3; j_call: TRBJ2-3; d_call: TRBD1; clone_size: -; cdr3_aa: CASSRLTGKTDTQYF; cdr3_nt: TGTGCCAGCAGCCGCCTGACAGGGAAGACAGATACGCAGTATTTT
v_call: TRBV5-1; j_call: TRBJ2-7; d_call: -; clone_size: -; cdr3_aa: CASTPALKSSYEQYF; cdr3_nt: TGCGCCAGCACGCCGGCGTTGAAAAGCTCCTACGAGCAGTACTTC
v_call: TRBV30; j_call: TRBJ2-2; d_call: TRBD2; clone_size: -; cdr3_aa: CAWRDRTRGTGELFF; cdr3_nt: TGTGCCTGGAGAGATCGGACTAGGGGCACCGGGGAGCTGTTTTTT
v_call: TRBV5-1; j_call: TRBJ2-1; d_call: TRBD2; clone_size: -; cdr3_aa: CASSLGGGYRINNEQFF; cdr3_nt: TGCGCCAGCAGCTTGGGGGGGGGATACCGAATAAACAATGAGCAGTTCTTC
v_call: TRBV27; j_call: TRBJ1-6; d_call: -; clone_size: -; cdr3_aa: CASSFGGQSSYNSPLHF; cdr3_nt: TGTGCCAGCAGTTTCGGCGGGCAGAGCTCCTATAATTCACCCCTCCACTTT
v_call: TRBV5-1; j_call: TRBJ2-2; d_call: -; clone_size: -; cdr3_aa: CASSLEGGANTGELFF; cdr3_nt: TGCGCCAGCAGCTTGGAGGGGGGGGCGAACACCGGGGAGCTGTTTTTT
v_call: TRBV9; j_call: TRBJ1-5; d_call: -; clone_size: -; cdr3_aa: CASSVGTRVDQPQHF; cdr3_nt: TGTGCCAGCAGCGTAGGGACTCGGGTGGATCAGCCCCAGCATTTT
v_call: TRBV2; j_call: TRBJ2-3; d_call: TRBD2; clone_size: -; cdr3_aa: CASSEAGGRPGDTQYF; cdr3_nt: TGTGCCAGCAGTGAAGCGGGCGGGAGGCCTGGAGATACGCAGTATTTT
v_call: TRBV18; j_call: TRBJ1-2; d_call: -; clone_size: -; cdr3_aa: CASSPALDSRDGYTF; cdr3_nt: TGTGCCAGCTCACCGGCCCTTGATTCTCGGGATGGCTACACCTTC
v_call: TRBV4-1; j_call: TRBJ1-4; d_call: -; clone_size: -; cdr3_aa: CASSPLKGSEEKLFF; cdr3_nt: TGCGCCAGCAGCCCCCTAAAAGGGAGTGAGGAAAAACTGTTTTTT
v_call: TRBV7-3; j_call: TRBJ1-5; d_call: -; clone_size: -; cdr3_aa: CASSADSHQPQHF; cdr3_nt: TGTGCCAGCAGCGCAGACAGTCATCAGCCCCAGCATTTT
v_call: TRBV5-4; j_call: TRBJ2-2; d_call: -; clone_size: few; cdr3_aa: CASSQDKGWAGELFF; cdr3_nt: TGTGCCAGCAGCCAAGACAAGGGTTGGGCCGGGGAGCTGTTTTTT
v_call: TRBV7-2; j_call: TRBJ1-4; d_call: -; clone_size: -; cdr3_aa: CASSSFYRTAATNEKLFF; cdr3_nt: TGTGCCAGCAGCTCTTTTTACCGGACAGCCGCAACTAATGAAAAACTGTTTTTT
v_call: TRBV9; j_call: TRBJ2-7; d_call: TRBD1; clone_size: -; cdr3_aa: CASSDNPGTGLYYEQYF; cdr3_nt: TGTGCCAGCAGCGACAACCCCGGGACAGGGCTGTACTACGAGCAGTACTTC
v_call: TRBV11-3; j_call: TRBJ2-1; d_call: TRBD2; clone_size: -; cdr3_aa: CASSSRLAGYNEQFF; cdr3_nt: TGTGCCAGCAGCTCAAGACTAGCGGGTTACAATGAGCAGTTCTTC
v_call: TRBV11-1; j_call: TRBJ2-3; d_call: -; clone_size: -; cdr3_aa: CASRATDTQYF; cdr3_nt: TGTGCCAGCAGGGCGACAGATACGCAGTATTTT
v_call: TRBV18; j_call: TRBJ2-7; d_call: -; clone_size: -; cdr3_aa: CASSPNTYEQYF; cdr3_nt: TGTGCCAGCTCACCTAACACCTACGAGCAGTACTTC
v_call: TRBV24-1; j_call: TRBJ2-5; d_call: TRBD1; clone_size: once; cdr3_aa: CATSASTGVETQYF; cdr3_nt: TGTGCCACCAGTGCCTCGACAGGGGTAGAGACCCAGTACTTC
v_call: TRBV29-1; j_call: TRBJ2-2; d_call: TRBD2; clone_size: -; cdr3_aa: CSVEATSGTVGELFF; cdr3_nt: TGCAGCGTTGAAGCGACTAGCGGGACGGTCGGGGAGCTGTTTTTT
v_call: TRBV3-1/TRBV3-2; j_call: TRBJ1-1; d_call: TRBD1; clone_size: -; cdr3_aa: CASSQGNRGNLIGFF; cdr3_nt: TGTGCCAGCAGCCAAGGGAACAGGGGGAACCTGATTGGTTTCTTT
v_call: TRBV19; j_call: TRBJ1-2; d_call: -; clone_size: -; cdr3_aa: CASSKMAGPGKGYTF; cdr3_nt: TGTGCCAGTAGTAAGATGGCAGGGCCAGGAAAAGGCTACACCTTC
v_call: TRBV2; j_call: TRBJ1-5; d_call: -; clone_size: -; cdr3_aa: CASSGGVGKLQPQHF; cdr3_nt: TGTGCCAGCAGTGGAGGGGTCGGCAAGTTGCAGCCCCAGCATTTT
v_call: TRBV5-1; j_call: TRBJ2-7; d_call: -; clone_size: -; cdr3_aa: CASSLRGASYEQYF; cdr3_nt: TGCGCCAGCAGCTTGCGGGGGGCCTCCTACGAGCAGTACTTC
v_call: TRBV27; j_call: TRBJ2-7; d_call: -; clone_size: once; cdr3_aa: CASSLNAKSYEQYF; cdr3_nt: TGTGCCAGCAGTCTCAACGCAAAGAGTTACGAGCAGTACTTC
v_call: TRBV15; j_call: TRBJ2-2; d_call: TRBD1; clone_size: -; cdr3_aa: CATSRPTGGRTGELFF; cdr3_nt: TGTGCCACCAGCAGACCGACAGGGGGACGCACCGGGGAGCTGTTTTTT
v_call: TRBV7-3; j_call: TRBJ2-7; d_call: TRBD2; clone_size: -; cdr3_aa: CASSPLELAVNYEQYF; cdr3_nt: TGTGCCAGCAGCCCCCTGGAACTAGCGGTGAACTACGAGCAGTACTTC
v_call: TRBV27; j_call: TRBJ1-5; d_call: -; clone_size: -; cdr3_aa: CASRGTYNSNQPQHF; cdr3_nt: TGTGCCAGCAGAGGGACCTACAATAGCAATCAGCCCCAGCATTTT
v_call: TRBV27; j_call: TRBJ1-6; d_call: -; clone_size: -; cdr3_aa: CASSQASSASPLHF; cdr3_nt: TGTGCCAGCAGTCAGGCGTCGAGTGCTTCACCCCTCCACTTT
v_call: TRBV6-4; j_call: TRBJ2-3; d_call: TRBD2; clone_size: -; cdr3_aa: CASSGTSGTDTQYF; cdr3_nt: TGTGCCAGCAGTGGGACTAGCGGCACAGATACGCAGTATTTT
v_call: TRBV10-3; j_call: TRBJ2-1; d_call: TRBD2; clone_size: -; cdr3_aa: CAITTSGSGRREQFF; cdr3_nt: TGTGCCATCACGACTAGCGGGAGCGGCCGGCGTGAGCAGTTCTTC
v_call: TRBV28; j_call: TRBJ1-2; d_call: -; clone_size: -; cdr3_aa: CASRGILRGYTF; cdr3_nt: TGTGCCAGCAGGGGTATACTTCGGGGCTACACCTTC
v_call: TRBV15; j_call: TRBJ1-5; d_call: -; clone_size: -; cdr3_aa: CATSRDVQPQHF; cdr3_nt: TGTGCCACCAGCAGAGATGTTCAGCCCCAGCATTTT
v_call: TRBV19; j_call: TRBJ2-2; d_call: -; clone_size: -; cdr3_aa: CASTAGTLGFNTGELFF; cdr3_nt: TGTGCCAGTACCGCCGGGACACTCGGCTTTAACACCGGGGAGCTGTTTTTT
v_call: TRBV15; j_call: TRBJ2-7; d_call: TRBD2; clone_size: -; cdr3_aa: CATSRLSSGSTYEQYF; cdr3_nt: TGTGCCACCAGCCGATTATCTAGCGGGAGCACCTACGAGCAGTACTTC
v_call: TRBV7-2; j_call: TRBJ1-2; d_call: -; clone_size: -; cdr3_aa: CASSLVDYGYTF; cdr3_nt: TGTGCCAGCAGCTTAGTAGACTATGGCTACACCTTC
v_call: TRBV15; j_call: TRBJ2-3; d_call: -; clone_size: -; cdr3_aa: CATSYDQGGTDTQYF; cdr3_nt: TGTGCCACCAGTTATGATCAAGGTGGCACAGATACGCAGTATTTT
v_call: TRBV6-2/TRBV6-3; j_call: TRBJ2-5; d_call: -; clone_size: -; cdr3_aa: CASSYSRFRETQYF; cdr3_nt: TGTGCCAGCAGTTACTCTAGGTTTCGGGAGACCCAGTACTTC
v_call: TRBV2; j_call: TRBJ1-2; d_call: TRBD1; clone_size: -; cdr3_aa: CASSRDRGVGGYTF; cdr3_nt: TGTGCCAGCAGTAGAGACAGGGGCGTGGGCGGCTACACCTTC
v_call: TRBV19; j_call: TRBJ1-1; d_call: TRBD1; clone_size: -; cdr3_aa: CASTGQGFTEAFF; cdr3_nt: TGTGCCAGTACGGGACAGGGATTCACTGAAGCTTTCTTT
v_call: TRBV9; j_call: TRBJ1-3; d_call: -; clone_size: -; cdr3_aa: CASSVDSQGVISGNTIYF; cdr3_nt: TGTGCCAGCAGCGTAGACAGCCAGGGAGTGATCTCTGGAAACACCATATATTTT
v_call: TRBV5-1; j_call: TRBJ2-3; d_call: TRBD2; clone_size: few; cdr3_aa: CASSWGLALIDTQYF; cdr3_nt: TGCGCCAGCAGCTGGGGACTAGCGCTAATAGATACGCAGTATTTT
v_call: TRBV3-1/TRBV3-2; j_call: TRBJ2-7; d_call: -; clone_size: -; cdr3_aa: CASSQGRSPTYEQYF; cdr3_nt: TGTGCCAGCAGCCAAGGTCGTAGCCCAACCTACGAGCAGTACTTC
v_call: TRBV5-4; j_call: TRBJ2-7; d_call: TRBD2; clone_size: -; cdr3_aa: CASSEGLASSYEQYF; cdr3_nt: TGTGCCAGCAGCGAGGGACTAGCGAGCTCCTACGAGCAGTACTTC
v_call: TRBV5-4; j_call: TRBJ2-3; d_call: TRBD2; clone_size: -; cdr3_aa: CASSSEAGGKGGGDTQYF; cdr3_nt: TGTGCCAGCAGCTCGGAAGCGGGAGGAAAAGGAGGGGGAGATACGCAGTATTTT
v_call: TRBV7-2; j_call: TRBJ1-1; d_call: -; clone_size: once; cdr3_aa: CASSSPGQAILEAFF; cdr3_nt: TGTGCCAGCAGCTCCCCCGGGCAGGCGATTCTTGAAGCTTTCTTT
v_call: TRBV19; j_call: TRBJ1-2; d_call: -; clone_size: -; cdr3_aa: CASIGGPNYGYTF; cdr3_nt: TGTGCCAGTATAGGGGGACCAAACTATGGCTACACCTTC
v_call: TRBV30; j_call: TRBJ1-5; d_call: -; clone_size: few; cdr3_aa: CAWTSGPQHF; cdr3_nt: TGTGCCTGGACCTCCGGGCCCCAGCATTTT
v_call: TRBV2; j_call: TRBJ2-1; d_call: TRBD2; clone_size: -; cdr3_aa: CASSVLAGGYNEQFF; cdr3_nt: TGTGCCAGCAGTGTCCTGGCGGGAGGTTACAATGAGCAGTTCTTC
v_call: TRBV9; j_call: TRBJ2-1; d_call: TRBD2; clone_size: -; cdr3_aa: CASSVIAGVSNEQFF; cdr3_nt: TGTGCCAGCAGCGTGATAGCGGGAGTAAGCAATGAGCAGTTCTTC
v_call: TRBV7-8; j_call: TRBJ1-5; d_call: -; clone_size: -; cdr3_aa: CASSRTTGFQPQHF; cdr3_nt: TGTGCCAGCAGCCGAACCACAGGGTTTCAGCCCCAGCATTTT
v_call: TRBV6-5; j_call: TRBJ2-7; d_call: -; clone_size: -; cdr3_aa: CASSYATSYEQYF; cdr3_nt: TGTGCCAGCAGTTACGCGACTAGCTACGAGCAGTACTTC
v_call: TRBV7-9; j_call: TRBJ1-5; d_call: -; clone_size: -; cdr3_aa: CASSLGWGNGSGNQPQHF; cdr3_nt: TGTGCCAGCAGCTTAGGATGGGGTAATGGTTCAGGCAATCAGCCCCAGCATTTT
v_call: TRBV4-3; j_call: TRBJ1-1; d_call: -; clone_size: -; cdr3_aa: CASSHTVMNTEAFF; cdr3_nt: TGCGCCAGCAGCCACACAGTAATGAACACTGAAGCTTTCTTT
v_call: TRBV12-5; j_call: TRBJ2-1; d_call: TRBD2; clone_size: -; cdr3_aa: CASGLAGGRQQFF; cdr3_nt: TGTGCTAGTGGTTTGGCGGGGGGACGACAGCAGTTCTTC